The sequence of this T cell receptor beta chain was determined in a study of tumor T cells in aggressive B-cell lymphoma. Germline CDR1 and CDR2: LNHDA and SQIVND (reference sequence). The V gene end was trimmed by 3 bases and the J gene end by 3 bases; junction bases not matched to a gene: 11. The CDR3 spans 18 residues. Sequenced by immunoSEQ multiplex PCR; TCRdb stores in-frame clones only, minus some. The sample lists around 4,500 clones, over 75% seen once, with 4% to 6% in the top ten. The J gene is TRBJ1-3, the V gene TRBV19; TRBD1 agrees at 10 bases. The source of this sequence is an adult with diffuse large B cell lymphoma. Material: tumor tissue. CDR3 DNA: TGTGCCAGTAGTATGCCGGGACAGGGGCTTGGTTTTGGAAACACCATATATTTT. It is translated as CASSMPGQGLGFGNTIYF. The complete variable domain, with remaining parts taken from reference TRBV19 and TRBJ1-3, reads DGGITQSPKYLFRKEGQNVTLSCEQNLNHDAMYWYRQDPGQGLRLIYYSQIVNDFQKGDIAEGYSVSREKKESFPLTVTSAQKNPTAFYLCASSMPGQGLGFGNTIYFGEGSWLTVV.